This T cell receptor (beta chain) was sequenced for a study of cytomegalovirus exposure and HLA in healthy donors. Germline lookup yields CDR1 LNHDA and CDR2 SQIVND (reference sequence). The CDR3 runs 16 residues. Losses at the gene ends were 1 base for V and 2 bases for J; bases not matched to a gene: 4. 60 Vbeta and 13 Jbeta primers were used in PCR. Sequenced by immunoSEQ multiplex PCR; TCRdb stores in-frame clones only, minus some. This sample has about 140,000 clones; roughly 76% occur once, and the top ten carry approximately 1.1%. The sequence was obtained from a female donor in good health and CMV-seronegative. Sequences were obtained from PBMCs. This rearrangement joins TRBV19 to TRBJ1-5; TRBD1 aligns across 8 bases. The CDR3 bases are TGTGCCAGTAGTATAGCAACAGGGGGTCGCAATCAGCCCCAGCATTTT. Translating gives CASSIATGGRNQPQHF.